Sequencing of this T cell receptor beta chain was carried out in a study of blood T cell repertoires in COVID-19. Clones were read by immunoSEQ multiplex PCR, and TCRdb kept only the in-frame ones, dropping some. The sample carries around 300,000 clones, under 90% recorded once. This clone was seen a single time. With V trimmed by 2 bases and J by 0 bases, 3 bases remained unmatched. CDR3 length equals 15 residues. CDR1 is MDHEN and CDR2 is SYDVKM in the germline V gene. Sequenced material: peripheral blood. The clonotype comes from a woman in her 30s with COVID-19, enrolled during active disease. This chain links TRBV28 with TRBJ1-1; TRBD1 matches 7 bases. CDR3 loop: CASSLQQGMNTEAFF. The CDR3 nucleotides are TGTGCCAGCAGTTTACAACAGGGGATGAACACTGAAGCTTTCTTT.